The entry below gives a single T cell receptor (beta chain) sequence along with its context. The antigen is undetermined. Cells designated naive CD8 were CD45RO-negative and were positively selected for CCR7, with terminally differentiated effector memory CD45RA+ cells excluded. This CDR3 contains 13 residues. Germline assignment: CDR1 ENHRY and CDR2 SYGVKD. The V gene lost 7 bases and the J gene lost 1 base, with 10 bases spanning the gap. The data were taken from a study of shared clonotypes between healthy human individuals. TCRdb's table, derived via immunoSEQ multiplex PCR, lists solely in-frame clones and lacks some. The table shows around 2,000,000 clones, with about 95% occurring only once. General study results and limits: Non-shared clonotypes were found to have lower generation probabilities than the clonotypes that were shared by all four of the sorted-subset donors.

The rearrangement uses TRBV10-3 and TRBJ2-5, with a weak D call TRBD2 (6 bases). The sample comprised naive CD8+ T cells sorted from blood. This TCR derives from a man between 18 and 35 years old in good health. Here the CDR3 reads CAITEGLQETQYF. The CDR3 DNA sequence: TGTGCCATCACCGAGGGACTCCAAGAGACCCAGTACTTC.